This T cell receptor beta chain is drawn from a study of T cells in Graves' hyperthyroidism and ophthalmopathy. From RNA transcripts, TCR beta CDR3 regions were amplified. Using the HTBI primer set, a first-round RT-PCR was run on the TCR CDR3. One entry per CDR3 protein, called by TCRdb with MiXCR from the multiplex PCR reads. This table has about 300,000 distinct CDR3 sequences, roughly 15% appearing once. CDR3 length: 15 amino acids. V lost 1 base to trimming and J lost 7 bases; unmatched junction nucleotides: 5. The germline V gene has CDR1 SGHNT and CDR2 YENEEA. Diagnoses were made from clinical symptoms, serum measures (thyroxine and TRAb), thyroid ultrasound and orbital computed tomography. Fresh peripheral blood, under 11 ml, yielded the PBMCs. The table lists this clonotype with many counts.

Sequencing was carried out using blood. This TCR came from a man aged 25-45 years with Graves' hyperthyroidism. The chain employs TRBV11-3 and TRBJ2-1; 9 bases map to TRBD2. The CDR3 here is CASSLGSGSLNEQFF. The CDR3 nucleotides are TGTGCCAGCAGCTTAGGTAGCGGGAGTCTGAATGAGCAGTTCTTC.